This TCR beta chain was identified during a study of blood T cell repertoires in COVID-19. About the research overall: Some COVID-19 samples were acute and others convalescent; all came from the United States, Italy and Spain. T cells, B-cell-depleted T cells, or PBMCs provided the cDNA or gDNA that served as material.

Germline-derived CDR1 and CDR2 are MDHEN and SYDVKM. V trimming: 6 bases; J trimming: 4 bases; junction bases outside the gene matches: 3. CDR3 length: 15 amino acids. In the original processing: Amplification of reference gene primers provided the estimated nucleated cell counts. Method: immunoSEQ multiplex PCR; TCRdb's copy keeps in-frame clones and lacks some. V and J calls and clone size come straight from that table; D and trimming were deduced from the DNA. The sample lists about 230,000 clones; approximately 80% were seen once. Specimen: peripheral blood. The V call is TRBV28, the J call TRBJ2-2, with 12 bases aligning to TRBD1. The source of this sequence is a woman in her forties who had recovered from COVID-19. The CDR3 DNA follows: TGTGCCAGCAGGGGACAGGGGGCGGGCACCGGGGAGCTGTTTTTT. As protein: CASRGQGAGTGELFF.